A single sample is the source of the 30 T cell receptor beta chains below, sequenced in a study of cytomegalovirus exposure and HLA in healthy donors. Both 60 Vbeta primers and 13 Jbeta primers went into the PCR. Profiling relied on immunoSEQ multiplex PCR, and the TCRdb table lists in-frame clones only, not all of them. This listing includes some 120,000 clones. The specimen was PBMCs. These TCRs come from a woman aged 60-70 years in good health and CMV-seronegative.

V gene TRBV11-2 combines with J gene TRBJ2-4, with 7 bases fitting TRBD1. CDR1 SGHAT and CDR2 FQNNGV come from the germline V gene. There are 13 residues in the CDR3. V shed 5 bases, J shed 5 bases, and the junction held 3 bases outside the gene matches. The CDR3 here is CASSLGTENIQYF. The DNA for the CDR3 is TGTGCCAGCAGCCTAGGGACAGAAAACATTCAGTACTTC. The variable domain in full, completed from reference TRBV11-2 and TRBJ2-4, reads EAGVAQSPRYKIIEKRQSVAFWCNPISGHATLYWYQQILGQGPKLLIQFQNNGVVDDSQLPKDRFSAERLKGVDSTLKIQPAKLEDSAVYLCASSLGTENIQYFGAGTRLSVL.

J is TRBJ2-2 and V is TRBV7-9, with D unclear. V was clipped by 1 base and J by 4 bases, with 4 bases between them. CDR1 and CDR2 (germline): SEHNR, FQNEAQ (reference sequence). The CDR3 covers 13 residues. The CDR3, as DNA: TGTGCCAGCAGCTTAGTGGCCACCGGGGAGCTGTTTTTT. Protein product: CASSLVATGELFF.

This chain links TRBV29-1 with TRBJ1-1; D unresolved. Trimming left V 2 bases short and J 1 base short, with 11 bases between. The CDR3 totals 14 residues. Germline CDR1 reads SQVTM; CDR2 reads ANQGSEA. CDR3 sequence: CSVEKQTGNTEAFF. Here the CDR3 DNA reads TGCAGCGTTGAAAAGCAGACGGGGAACACTGAAGCTTTCTTT.

The chain carries TRBV27 and TRBJ2-6; a possible D gene is TRBD2 (6 bases). The germline gives CDR1 MNHEY, CDR2 SMNVEV (reference sequence). V was cut by 0 bases and J by 4 bases, with 10 bases left in between. The CDR3 loop spans 16 amino acids. The CDR3 is CASSLSPGEGANVLTF. CDR3 DNA sequence: TGTGCCAGCAGTTTATCGCCGGGGGAAGGGGCCAACGTCCTGACTTTC. The full variable domain, in which reference TRBV27 and TRBJ2-6 provide the parts outside the CDR3, is EAQVTQNPRYLITVTGKKLTVTCSQNMNHEYMSWYRQDPGLGLRQIYYSMNVEVTDKGDVPEGYKVSRKEKRNFPLILESPSPNQTSLYFCASSLSPGEGANVLTFGAGSRLTVL.

This sequence joins TRBV15 and TRBJ1-4, with 7 bases identical to TRBD1. CDR1 is LNHNV and CDR2 is YYDKDF in the germline V gene (reference sequence). This CDR3 is 15 amino acids long. Unmatched junction bases numbered 7, after V lost 5 bases and J lost 4 bases. The CDR3 bases are TGTGCCACCAGCGGAGGGACAGCACATAATGAAAAACTGTTTTTT. Its protein is CATSGGTAHNEKLFF.

The CDR3 nucleotides are TGCGCCAGCAGTGGCAGGGTCACCTACGAGCAGTACTTC. Protein product: CASSGRVTYEQYF. The chain employs TRBV10-1 and TRBJ2-7, with D perhaps TRBD1 (5 bases). Germline lookup yields CDR1 WNHNN and CDR2 SYGVQD (reference sequence). V was clipped by 4 bases and J by 2 bases, with 9 bases between them. This CDR3 contains 13 residues.

A remark on this clone: In the same sample, other DNA sequences code for this CDR3. The J gene is TRBJ1-1, the V gene TRBV9; no definite D call. CDR1 is SGDLS, CDR2 YYNGEE, per germline. The V end was cut by 0 bases, the J end by 1 base, with 4 bases between. The length of the CDR3 is 13 residues. For the CDR3, the DNA is TGTGCCAGCAGCGTAGCAGGGAACACTGAAGCTTTCTTT. It codes for CASSVAGNTEAFF.

The CDR3 reads CASSWEGTGHSPLHF. In DNA form, the CDR3 reads TGTGCCAGCAGCTGGGAAGGGACAGGGCATTCACCCCTCCACTTT. V gene TRBV11-2 combines with J gene TRBJ1-6, with 9 bases matching TRBD1. CDR1 and CDR2 (germline): SGHAT, FQNNGV. The junction had 6 bases not matched to a gene; V was cut back by 4 bases and J by 8 bases. The CDR3 is made up of 15 amino acids.

The J gene is TRBJ2-1, the V gene TRBV11-2, with 9 nucleotides matching TRBD1. Looked up from germline, CDR1 is SGHAT and CDR2 is FQNNGV. There are 15 residues in the CDR3. V shed 4 bases, J shed 9 bases, and the junction held 10 bases outside the gene matches. The CDR3 protein is CASSSPGQGYIEQFF. The DNA of the CDR3 is TGTGCCAGCAGCTCCCCGGGACAGGGTTATATTGAGCAGTTCTTC. The variable domain in full, completed from reference TRBV11-2 and TRBJ2-1, reads EAGVAQSPRYKIIEKRQSVAFWCNPISGHATLYWYQQILGQGPKLLIQFQNNGVVDDSQLPKDRFSAERLKGVDSTLKIQPAKLEDSAVYLCASSSPGQGYIEQFFGPGTRLTVL.

The V gene is TRBV11-2, the J gene TRBJ1-2; 7 nucleotides line up with TRBD1. Trimming removed 3 bases from V and 8 bases from J; junction bases left unmatched: 15. The CDR3 extends over 16 amino acids. In germline, CDR1 is SGHAT, CDR2 FQNNGV. The CDR3 protein is CASSFDSGQSVGGYTF. CDR3 nucleotides: TGTGCCAGCAGCTTCGACTCGGGACAGTCGGTTGGAGGCTACACCTTC.

The gene calls are TRBV4-2 and TRBJ1-2; 9 nucleotides match TRBD1. The V and J ends lost 4 bases and 4 bases, in that order; junction bases with no gene match: 13. The CDR3 totals 17 residues. Looked up from germline, CDR1 is LGHNA and CDR2 is YNFKEQ. CDR3 amino acids: CASSLGTGGELRYGYTF. In DNA form, the CDR3 reads TGTGCCAGCAGCCTTGGTACAGGGGGCGAGTTGCGCTATGGCTACACCTTC.

V and J are TRBV5-1 and TRBJ2-7, with D hard to call. CDR3 length equals 13 residues. Germline loops: CDR1 SGHRS, CDR2 YFSETQ. V lost 6 bases and J 0 bases, leaving 10 bases between the germline ends. CDR3 sequence (DNA): TGCGCCAGCACGGCGGAGAACTCCTACGAGCAGTACTTC. This sequence encodes CASTAENSYEQYF.

The rearrangement uses TRBV15 and TRBJ2-1, with 8 bases fitting TRBD2. CDR3 length: 13 amino acids. V gave up 8 bases and J gave up 1 base; unmatched junction bases: 1. Germline V CDR1 and CDR2: LNHNV, YYDKDF (reference sequence). Written as DNA, the CDR3 is TGTGCCACCCAGCGGGAGTCCTACAATGAGCAGTTCTTC. Protein product: CATQRESYNEQFF.

The genes are TRBV18 and TRBJ2-7; D is undetermined. CDR1 KGHSH and CDR2 LQKENI come from the germline V gene. This CDR3 spans 13 amino acids. V dropped 4 bases and J dropped 5 bases, with 12 bases sitting between them. CDR3 nucleotide sequence: TGTGCCAGCTCACTCCCGGGTTCTGACGAGCAGTACTTC. It specifies CASSLPGSDEQYF. The full variable domain, in which reference TRBV18 and TRBJ2-7 provide the parts outside the CDR3, is NAGVMQNPRHLVRRRGQEARLRCSPMKGHSHVYWYRQLPEEGLKFMVYLQKENIIDESGMPKERFSAEFPKEGPSILRIQQVVRGDSAAYFCASSLPGSDEQYFGPGTRLTVT.

J is TRBJ2-6 and V is TRBV28; D not resolved. CDR3 length: 13 residues. Germline lookup yields CDR1 MDHEN and CDR2 SYDVKM. The ends were cut back, 3 bases at V and 6 bases at J, with 6 bases in the middle. The CDR3: CASSFLPANVLTF. CDR3 in DNA: TGTGCCAGCAGTTTCCTCCCGGCCAACGTCCTGACTTTC. The whole variable domain, filled in from reference TRBV28 and TRBJ2-6, reads DVKVTQSSRYLVKRTGEKVFLECVQDMDHENMFWYRQDPGLGLRLIYFSYDVKMKEKGDIPEGYSVSREKKERFSLILESASTNQTSMYLCASSFLPANVLTFGAGSRLTVL.

The genes are TRBV6-6 and TRBJ2-1, with 8 nucleotides matching TRBD2. The germline V gene has CDR1 MNHNY and CDR2 SVGAGI (reference sequence). The CDR3 runs to 14 residues. V was pared by 5 bases and J by 2 bases, with 2 bases of the junction left unmatched. CDR3 region: CASSKGLAYNEQFF. The CDR3 region has the DNA TGTGCCAGCAGTAAGGGACTAGCCTACAATGAGCAGTTCTTC.

V gene TRBV2 combines with J gene TRBJ2-7; the match to TRBD2 covers 7 bases. The germline V gene has CDR1 SNHLY and CDR2 FYNNEI. V was pared by 8 bases and J by 4 bases, with 11 bases of the junction left unmatched. CDR3 length equals 14 residues. The CDR3 region has the DNA TGTGCCAGCGGGGGGGACGGAGGAGTATACGAGCAGTACTTC. Its protein is CASGGDGGVYEQYF. The full variable domain, its missing parts supplied by reference TRBV2 and TRBJ2-7, is EPEVTQTPSHQVTQMGQEVILRCVPISNHLYFYWYRQILGQKVEFLVSFYNNEISEKSEIFDDQFSVERPDGSNFTLKIRSTKLEDSAMYFCASGGDGGVYEQYFGPGTRLTVT.

The rearrangement joins TRBV25-1 to TRBJ1-1, with 7 nucleotides matching TRBD1. There are 13 residues in the CDR3. Per the germline V gene, CDR1 is MGHDK and CDR2 is SYGVNS. V lost 4 bases and J lost 5; bases outside the gene matches: 4. CDR3 amino acids: CASSGQGRTEAFF. DNA for the CDR3: TGTGCCAGCAGTGGACAGGGACGAACTGAAGCTTTCTTT.

This chain joins TRBV5-1 and TRBJ2-3, with 10 bases lining up with TRBD2. V trimming: 0 bases; J trimming: 3 bases; junction bases outside the gene matches: 16. The V gene's germline CDR1 is SGHRS and CDR2 YFSETQ. The CDR3 spans 20 residues. The CDR3 region is CASSLGYRLAGEGRTDTQYF. CDR3 DNA sequence: TGCGCCAGCAGCTTGGGATATCGTCTAGCGGGAGAGGGAAGGACAGATACGCAGTATTTT.

The J gene is TRBJ1-6, the V gene TRBV4-1; D might be TRBD1 (5 bases). V lost 4 bases and J 7 bases, leaving 17 bases between the germline ends. The CDR3 contains 16 residues. The V gene's germline CDR1 is MGHRA and CDR2 YSYEKL. The CDR3 DNA reads TGCGCCAGCAGCCCTAGTGGGGGGGGAGTCAATTCACCCCTCCACTTT. Amino acids: CASSPSGGGVNSPLHF.

The J gene is TRBJ2-7, the V gene TRBV27; perhaps TRBD2 as D (6 bases). This CDR3 spans 14 amino acids. The germline gives CDR1 MNHEY, CDR2 SMNVEV (reference sequence). Trimming pared 3 bases from V and 2 bases from J, leaving 11 bases between. The CDR3 sequence: CASSFSSGPYEQYF. The CDR3 nucleotides are TGTGCCAGCAGTTTCAGTAGCGGTCCCTACGAGCAGTACTTC.

V usage is TRBV21-1 and J usage is TRBJ2-2; the table names TRBD1, a call not compared with the DNA. TRBV21-1 is an annotated pseudogene. The CDR3 spans 14 residues. CDR3: CASSKVGDTGELFF. CDR3 nucleotides: TGTGCCAGCAGCAAAGTAGGGGACACCGGGGAGCTGTTTTTT.

The V and J genes are TRBV2 and TRBJ2-1; 11 nucleotides line up with TRBD1. Unmatched junction bases numbered 6, after V lost 5 bases and J lost 6 bases. The germline gives CDR1 SNHLY, CDR2 FYNNEI. This CDR3 is built from 15 residues. The CDR3 bases are TGTGCCAGCAGTCCAGGACAGGGGGCCTTCAATGAGCAGTTCTTC. Its translation is CASSPGQGAFNEQFF. The full variable domain, its missing parts supplied by reference TRBV2 and TRBJ2-1, is EPEVTQTPSHQVTQMGQEVILRCVPISNHLYFYWYRQILGQKVEFLVSFYNNEISEKSEIFDDQFSVERPDGSNFTLKIRSTKLEDSAMYFCASSPGQGAFNEQFFGPGTRLTVL.

The rearrangement joins TRBV7-8 to TRBJ2-3, with D perhaps matching TRBD1 (5 bases). The CDR3 totals 14 residues. The V gene lost 3 bases and the J gene lost 5 bases, with 12 bases spanning the gap. The germline gives CDR1 SGHVS, CDR2 FQNEAQ. The CDR3 sequence is CASSLVRVGDTQYF. DNA for the CDR3: TGTGCCAGCAGCTTGGTCAGGGTTGGAGATACGCAGTATTTT.

This chain uses TRBV9 with TRBJ2-7; the match to TRBD1 covers 9 bases. The CDR3 sequence is 15 residues long. The germline gives CDR1 SGDLS, CDR2 YYNGEE. Trimming cost V 0 bases and J 4 bases; bases outside gene matches: 5. This chain's CDR3 is CASSVAGTGIYEQYF. The CDR3 coding sequence is TGTGCCAGCAGCGTAGCGGGGACAGGGATTTACGAGCAGTACTTC.

The chain uses TRBV7-9 and TRBJ2-2, with TRBD1 matching over 12 bases. The germline V gene has CDR1 SEHNR and CDR2 FQNEAQ (reference sequence). CDR3 length: 17 amino acids. V lost 5 bases, J lost 2 bases, and 6 bases stayed unmatched. CDR3 bases: TGTGCCAGCAGCCCCTGGGGACAGGGGGCAAACACCGGGGAGCTGTTTTTT. Protein sequence: CASSPWGQGANTGELFF.

V gene TRBV6-5 combines with J gene TRBJ2-7, with 7 bases aligning to TRBD2. The CDR3 is 14 amino acids. The germline gives CDR1 MNHEY, CDR2 SVGAGI. The junction had 16 bases not matched to a gene; V was cut back by 11 bases and J by 6 bases. The CDR3 DNA is TGTGCCGCCCAACGAAGCGCGGGAGAAACCGAGCAGTACTTC. Residues: CAAQRSAGETEQYF.

The chain recombines TRBV12-1 with TRBJ2-5; the listed D gene, TRBD2, was not tested against the DNA. TRBV12-1 has pseudogene status. The CDR3 is made up of 17 amino acids. DNA of the CDR3: TGTGCCAGCAGCTCCAGATTAGCGGGAGTGCGTAAAGAGACCCAGTACTTC. Translation gives CASSSRLAGVRKETQYF.

The V and J genes are TRBV5-8 and TRBJ1-5; D possibly corresponds to TRBD1 (5 bases). CDR1 is SGHTS, CDR2 YDEGEE, per germline. Trimming stripped 4 bases from V and 0 bases from J, with 17 bases between. The CDR3 runs 17 residues. CDR3 in amino acids: CASSAGLQLLSNQPQHF. The CDR3, as DNA: TGTGCCAGCAGCGCGGGACTACAGTTGCTTAGCAATCAGCCCCAGCATTTT.

This chain uses TRBV7-3 with TRBJ2-2; 7 nucleotides line up with TRBD1. Germline CDR1 reads SGHTA; CDR2 reads FQGTGA. Trimming cost V 5 bases and J 3 bases; bases outside gene matches: 3. CDR3 size: 14 residues. CDR3 sequence (DNA): TGTGCCAGCAGCATTGGGACAGACACCGGGGAGCTGTTTTTT. It codes for CASSIGTDTGELFF.